The source of this TCR beta chain is a study of shared clonotypes between healthy human individuals. Points from the study as a whole: The naive CD4 repertoires of four donors were compared, and approximately 5% of clonotypes were shared. Memory subsets generally showed smaller estimated richness than naive subsets did.

Turning to this clone: Its cognate antigen is unknown.

Assay used: immunoSEQ multiplex PCR; TCRdb lists only in-frame clones, some missing. The data show around 1,900,000 clones, just under 95% seen once. The CDR3 consists of 12 residues. Germline CDR1 and CDR2: SGHVS and FQNEAQ. V lost 6 bases, J lost 2 bases, and 6 bases lay in between. CD45RO-negative cells were positively selected for CCR7, leaving out terminally differentiated effector memory CD45RA+ cells. The specimen sequenced was naive CD8+ T cells from PBMCs. This TCR was recovered from a man aged 18 to 30 in good health. Some clones in this sample may be carry-over from other donors' samples. The chain couples TRBV7-8 to TRBJ2-3; the D is unclear. In DNA form, the CDR3 reads TGTGCCAGCAGAGGAGACACAGATACGCAGTATTTT. Protein: CASRGDTDTQYF.